Below, 28 T cell receptor beta chains from the same sample are listed, as sequenced in a study of T-cell reconstitution after alpha-beta-depleted transplantation in children. Unique molecular identifiers tagged the TCRbeta library. TCRdb recomputed calls from the PCR reads with MiXCR, one row per CDR3 protein. The data contain about 420,000 distinct CDR3 sequences, 15% to 20% of them singletons. Here the sequenced sample was PBMCs, mostly from graft donor cells, taken 360 days after TCRalphabeta/CD19-depleted stem cell transplant. These receptors were taken from a boy under three years old who had a stem cell transplant for Wiskott-Aldrich syndrome, so the T cells may come from the graft donor.

The chain couples TRBV3-1 to TRBJ1-6; the match to TRBD1 covers 9 bases. The junction had 4 bases not matched to a gene; V was cut back by 5 bases and J by 5 bases. Germline CDR1 LGHDT, CDR2 YNNKEL (reference sequence). The CDR3 is 15 amino acids. The CDR3 bases are TGTGCCAGCAGCATTGGGACAGGGCATAATTCACCCCTCCACTTT. Translated: CASSIGTGHNSPLHF.

V gene TRBV24-1 combines with J gene TRBJ2-6, with D maybe TRBD1 (6 bases). The V end lost 3 bases, the J end lost 4 bases, and 15 bases lay between the germline ends. Germline V gene sequence: CDR1 KGHDR, CDR2 SFDVKD. CDR3 length: 17 residues. CDR3 DNA sequence: TGTGCCACCAGTGATCCCACACCAGGGGCAGGGGCCAACGTCCTGACTTTC. Amino acid sequence: CATSDPTPGAGANVLTF.

V usage is TRBV12-3 or TRBV12-4 and J usage is TRBJ2-2; the D is unclear. This CDR3 contains 12 residues. The V gene lost 7 bases and the J gene lost 3 bases, with 6 bases spanning the gap. As DNA, the CDR3 is TGTGCCAGCACCTTGTACACCGGGGAGCTGTTTTTT. Amino acids: CASTLYTGELFF.

The V and J genes are TRBV10-2 and TRBJ2-7, with unresolved D. Looked up from germline, CDR1 is WSHSY and CDR2 is SAAADI. V was clipped by 6 bases and J by 2 bases, with 20 bases between them. The CDR3 runs 16 residues. CDR3 nucleotide sequence: TGCGCCAGCAGAAGTCGGAAAGGCCCCATCCCCTACGAGCAGTACTTC. It translates to CASRSRKGPIPYEQYF.

V gene TRBV5-1 combines with J gene TRBJ2-3; D is perhaps TRBD2 (6 bases). Germline V gives CDR1 SGHRS, CDR2 YFSETQ. Trimming removed 5 bases from V and 0 bases from J, with 16 bases in between. The CDR3 covers 16 residues. The CDR3 sequence is CASRGLAYKSTDTQYF. CDR3 DNA sequence: TGCGCCAGCAGGGGACTGGCGTATAAGAGCACAGATACGCAGTATTTT. Supplemented by reference TRBV5-1 and TRBJ2-3, the full variable domain reads KAGVTQTPRYLIKTRGQQVTLSCSPISGHRSVSWYQQTPGQGLQFLFEYFSETQRNKGNFPGRFSGRQFSNSRSEMNVSTLELGDSALYLCASRGLAYKSTDTQYFGPGTRLTVL.

This clonotype was seen a handful of times. The V gene is TRBV7-9, the J gene TRBJ2-3, with TRBD2 identical over 7 bases. The V segment lost 1 base and the J segment 6 bases; nucleotides outside the gene matches: 4. CDR1 is SEHNR and CDR2 is FQNEAQ in the germline V gene (reference sequence). CDR3 length: 14 amino acids. In DNA, the CDR3 is TGTGCCAGCAGCTTAGAACTGGGAGGGGATACGCAGTATTTT. Its translation is CASSLELGGDTQYF.

This chain joins TRBV11-2 and TRBJ2-3, with D maybe TRBD1 (6 bases). The CDR3 covers 15 residues. V was trimmed by 3 bases and J by 2 bases, leaving 12 bases between them. Germline V lookup: CDR1 SGHAT, CDR2 FQNNGV. This CDR3 is CASSLGHSYTDTQYF. CDR3 nucleotides: TGTGCCAGCAGCTTGGGACATTCGTACACAGATACGCAGTATTTT.

The chain recombines TRBV20-1 with TRBJ2-7, with D possibly matching TRBD1 (6 bases). Germline CDR1 and CDR2: DFQATT and SNEGSKA (reference sequence). V was cut by 3 bases and J by 2 bases, with 17 bases left in between. The CDR3 has 15 amino acids. The CDR3 nucleotides are TGCAGTGCTAGTCGCCACAGGGCCCTAACCTACGAGCAGTACTTC. This sequence encodes CSASRHRALTYEQYF.

The table lists this clonotype with a few counts. The V and J genes are TRBV24-1 and TRBJ2-5; the match to TRBD1 covers 8 bases. The germline gives CDR1 KGHDR, CDR2 SFDVKD. There are 14 residues in the CDR3. V was pared by 6 bases and J by 2 bases, with 4 bases of the junction left unmatched. CDR3 coding DNA: TGTGCCACCAGTCGACAGGGGTGGCAAGAGACCCAGTACTTC. Residues: CATSRQGWQETQYF.

The chain recombines TRBV3-1 with TRBJ2-1, with 9 bases matching TRBD2. The CDR3 runs 19 residues. Germline lookup yields CDR1 LGHDT and CDR2 YNNKEL (reference sequence). Trimming at V came to 1 base and at J to 2 bases, leaving 12 bases not matched to a gene. CDR3 residues: CASSQALAGVVRAYNEQFF. Here the CDR3 DNA reads TGTGCCAGCAGCCAAGCTTTAGCGGGAGTAGTGAGGGCCTACAATGAGCAGTTCTTC.

The chain joins TRBV24-1 to TRBJ2-3; possibly TRBD1 for D (6 bases). CDR3 length equals 18 residues. The germline V and J ends were trimmed by 4 bases and 0 bases, with 19 bases remaining between them. Germline V gives CDR1 KGHDR, CDR2 SFDVKD. As DNA, the CDR3 is TGTGCCACCAGTGACCCACCAGGGGCAGCTTTTAGCACAGATACGCAGTATTTT. The encoded protein is CATSDPPGAAFSTDTQYF.

This clonotype was seen a handful of times. CDR3 DNA: TGCAGCGTTAGGGGTTCCTCTGGAAACACCATATATTTT. It translates to CSVRGSSGNTIYF. The chain is built from TRBV29-1 and TRBJ1-3; maybe TRBD1 (5 bases). The CDR3 totals 13 residues. CDR1 SQVTM and CDR2 ANQGSEA come from the germline V gene. The germline V and J ends were trimmed by 5 bases and 0 bases, with 8 bases remaining between them. Full variable domain (remainder filled in from reference TRBV29-1 and TRBJ1-3): SAVISQKPSRDICQRGTSLTIQCQVDSQVTMMFWYRQQPGQSLTLIATANQGSEATYESGFVIDKFPISRPNLTFSTLTVSNMSPEDSSIYLCSVRGSSGNTIYFGEGSWLTVV.

This clonotype was observed a handful of times. The chain links TRBV27 to TRBJ2-7, with D tentatively TRBD2 (5 bases). The CDR3 contains 15 residues. Between the trimmed V and J ends, which lost 5 bases and 6 bases, there was a span of 20 bases. The V gene's germline CDR1 is MNHEY and CDR2 SMNVEV (reference sequence). CDR3 coding DNA: TGTGCCAGCAGTACGGAGAAGGAGGCTAATCGCGAGCAGTACTTC. This encodes CASSTEKEANREQYF.

The chain is built from TRBV7-8 and TRBJ2-1; 7 nucleotides line up with TRBD1. The V gene end was trimmed by 5 bases and the J gene end by 9 bases; junction bases not matched to a gene: 22. The CDR3 runs 18 residues. Germline loops: CDR1 SGHVS, CDR2 FQNEAQ. The CDR3, as DNA: TGTGCCAGCAGCCCGAGGGGATGGAGCCCCGAAAGACAGGGTGAGCAGTTCTTC. This encodes CASSPRGWSPERQGEQFF.

The table lists this clonotype with a few counts. This rearrangement joins TRBV10-2 to TRBJ1-1; D is ambiguous. This CDR3 region has 14 residues. Between the trimmed V and J ends, which lost 2 bases and 7 bases, there was a span of 14 bases. Germline assignment: CDR1 WSHSY and CDR2 SAAADI. In nucleotides, the CDR3 is TGCGCCAGCAGTGAGAGGGTCCCTCATGGTGAAGCTTTCTTT. This sequence encodes CASSERVPHGEAFF.

V is TRBV7-2 and J is TRBJ1-2; the D gene is possibly TRBD1 (5 bases). The CDR3 sequence is 14 residues long. Germline V gene data show CDR1 as SGHTA and CDR2 as FQGNSA. The germline V and J ends were trimmed by 3 bases and 4 bases, with 12 bases remaining between them. The CDR3 coding sequence is TGTGCCAGCAGCTTCAGGGCCGACCCCTATGGCTACACCTTC. As protein: CASSFRADPYGYTF.

The chain recombines TRBV7-9 with TRBJ2-1; unclear D gene. The CDR3 sequence is 14 residues long. Trimming removed 4 bases at V and 4 bases at J, with 11 bases between. Germline CDR1 SEHNR, CDR2 FQNEAQ (reference sequence). As DNA, the CDR3 is TGTGCCAGCAGCTCCAGATCTGGTTACAATGAGCAGTTCTTC. Translation gives CASSSRSGYNEQFF.

The chain links TRBV4-3 to TRBJ2-1; possibly TRBD2 for D (6 bases). This CDR3 has 14 amino acids. Germline assignment: CDR1 LGHNA and CDR2 YSLEER. Trimming removed 3 bases from V and 10 bases from J, with 16 bases in between. CDR3 nucleotide sequence: TGCGCCAGCAGCCAGGTAGCGGTAGACCGGGAGCAGTTCTTC. This codes for CASSQVAVDREQFF.

This clonotype occurred a few times. The chain uses TRBV27 and TRBJ2-7; the D gene is possibly TRBD1 (6 bases). The CDR3 length is 19 residues. V was pared by 5 bases and J by 3 bases, with 29 bases between. CDR1 and CDR2 (germline): MNHEY, SMNVEV (reference sequence). The CDR3 here is CASSPPIAQGTGHYYEQYF. The CDR3 nucleotides are TGTGCCAGCAGTCCCCCTATCGCCCAAGGGACGGGACACTACTACGAGCAGTACTTC.

This clonotype was seen a handful of times. The rearrangement links TRBV25-1 to TRBJ1-1; D uncertain. CDR1 and CDR2 from the germline V gene are MGHDK and SYGVNS. Trimming shortened V by 5 bases and J by 4 bases, and 14 bases separated the two germline ends. The CDR3 extends over 14 amino acids. The CDR3 DNA sequence: TGTGCCAGCAGTCCCGCTCGAATAGGCACTGAAGCTTTCTTT. Amino acid sequence: CASSPARIGTEAFF.

This clonotype was seen only a few times. This rearrangement joins TRBV7-7 to TRBJ2-2; D is unclear. Germline V gene sequence: CDR1 SSHAT, CDR2 FNYEAQ (reference sequence). The CDR3 contains 14 residues. V lost 7 bases, J lost 4 bases, and 13 bases lay in between. CDR3 sequence: CASTRLLGTGELFF. As DNA, the CDR3 is TGTGCCAGCACCAGGCTGCTTGGCACCGGGGAGCTGTTTTTT.

The chain has TRBV7-9 and TRBJ1-4; perhaps TRBD1 as D (5 bases). Germline V gives CDR1 SEHNR, CDR2 FQNEAQ (reference sequence). V lost 4 bases and J lost 0, with 9 bases in between. This CDR3 has 15 residues. DNA of the CDR3: TGTGCCAGCAGCTCTAGACAGCCAACTAATGAAAAACTGTTTTTT. It yields the protein CASSSRQPTNEKLFF.

This clonotype occurred a few times. The rearrangement links TRBV6-2 or TRBV6-3 to TRBJ2-1, with TRBD2 matching over 9 bases. Germline values: CDR1 MNHEY, CDR2 SVGEGT. V lost 7 bases and J lost 3; bases outside the gene matches: 7. The CDR3 spans 15 residues. The CDR3 here is CASTDGLAIYNEQFF. The DNA of the CDR3 is TGTGCCAGCACCGACGGACTAGCGATCTACAATGAGCAGTTCTTC.

The chain links TRBV7-8 to TRBJ2-2; D ambiguous. In germline, CDR1 is SGHVS, CDR2 FQNEAQ. This CDR3 comprises 15 residues. The V end lost 1 base, the J end lost 6 bases, and 12 bases lay between the germline ends. The CDR3 DNA follows: TGTGCCAGCAGCTTAGTCTGGACGGATCCCGGGGAGCTGTTTTTT. It encodes CASSLVWTDPGELFF.

This clonotype was seen a handful of times. The chain carries TRBV12-3 or TRBV12-4 and TRBJ2-6; 10 bases match TRBD1. The CDR3 runs 18 residues. J gave up 3 bases and V 3 bases, and 8 bases lay outside the gene matches. The CDR3 DNA sequence: TGTGCCAGCAGTTTTGGCGACAGGGGGCTGAGTGGGGCCAACGTCCTGACTTTC. It specifies CASSFGDRGLSGANVLTF.

This clonotype was counted only a few times. The J gene is TRBJ2-1, the V gene TRBV5-1; no firm D call. The ends were cut back, 4 bases at V and 1 base at J, with 12 bases in the middle. The CDR3 has 15 residues. Germline V gene lookup returns CDR1 SGHRS and CDR2 YFSETQ. CDR3: CASSPSTRSYNEQFF. Written as DNA, the CDR3 is TGCGCCAGCAGCCCCTCGACAAGATCCTACAATGAGCAGTTCTTC.

This clonotype has a handful of counts. The chain carries TRBV9 and TRBJ2-1, with D possibly matching TRBD2 (5 bases). Trimming cost V 4 bases and J 6 bases, with 17 bases left between them. There are 15 residues in the CDR3. The germline gives CDR1 SGDLS, CDR2 YYNGEE. The CDR3 loop reads CASSSTLAAPNEQFF. DNA of the CDR3: TGTGCCAGCAGCTCGACCCTAGCAGCGCCCAATGAGCAGTTCTTC.

This chain connects TRBV20-1 to TRBJ1-2; 9 positions match TRBD1. CDR1 DFQATT and CDR2 SNEGSKA come from the germline V gene (reference sequence). The CDR3 is 14 residues long. V gave up 0 bases and J gave up 3 bases; unmatched junction bases: 2. As DNA, the CDR3 is TGCAGTGCTAGAGAACAGGGGGCTCACTATGGCTACACCTTC. Protein: CSAREQGAHYGYTF.